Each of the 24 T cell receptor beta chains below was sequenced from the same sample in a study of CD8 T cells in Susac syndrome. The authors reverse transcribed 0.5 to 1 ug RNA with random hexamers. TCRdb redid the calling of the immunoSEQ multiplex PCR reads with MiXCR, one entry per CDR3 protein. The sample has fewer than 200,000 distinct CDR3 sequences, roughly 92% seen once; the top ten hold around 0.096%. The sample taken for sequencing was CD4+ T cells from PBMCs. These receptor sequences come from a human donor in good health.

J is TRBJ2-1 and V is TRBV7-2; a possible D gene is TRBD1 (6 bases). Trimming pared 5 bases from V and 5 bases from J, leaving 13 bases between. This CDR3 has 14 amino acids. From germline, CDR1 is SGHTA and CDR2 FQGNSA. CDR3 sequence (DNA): TGTGCCAGCAGCCTGGGGGCGGCTAACAATGAGCAGTTCTTC. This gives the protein CASSLGAANNEQFF.

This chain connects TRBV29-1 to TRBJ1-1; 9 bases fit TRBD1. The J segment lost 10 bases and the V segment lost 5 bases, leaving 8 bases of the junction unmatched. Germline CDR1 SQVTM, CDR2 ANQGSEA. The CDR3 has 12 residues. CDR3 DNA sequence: TGCAGCGTTTCCGGGACAGGGCACAGAGCTTTCTTT. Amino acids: CSVSGTGHRAFF.

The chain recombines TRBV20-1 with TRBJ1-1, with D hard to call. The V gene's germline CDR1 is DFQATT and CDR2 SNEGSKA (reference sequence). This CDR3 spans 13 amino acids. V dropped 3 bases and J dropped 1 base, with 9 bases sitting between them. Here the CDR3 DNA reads TGCAGTGCTAGGCCTGATTCGAACACTGAAGCTTTCTTT. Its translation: CSARPDSNTEAFF.

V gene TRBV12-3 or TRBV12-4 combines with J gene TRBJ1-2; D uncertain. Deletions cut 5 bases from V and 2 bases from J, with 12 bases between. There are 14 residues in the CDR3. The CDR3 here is CASSPQASNYGYTF. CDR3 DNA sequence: TGTGCCAGCAGTCCGCAGGCGTCCAACTATGGCTACACCTTC.

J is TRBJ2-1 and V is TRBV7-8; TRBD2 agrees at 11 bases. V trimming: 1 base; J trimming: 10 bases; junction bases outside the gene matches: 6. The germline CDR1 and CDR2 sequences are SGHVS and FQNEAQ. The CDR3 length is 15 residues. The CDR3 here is CASSLVLAGDPEQFF. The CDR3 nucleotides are TGTGCCAGCAGCTTAGTACTAGCGGGGGACCCCGAGCAGTTCTTC.

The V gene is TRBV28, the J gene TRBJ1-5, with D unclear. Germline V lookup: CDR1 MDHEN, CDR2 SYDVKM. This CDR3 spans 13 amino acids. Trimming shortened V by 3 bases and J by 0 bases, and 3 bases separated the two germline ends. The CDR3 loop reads CASSFPSNQPQHF. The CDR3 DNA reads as TGTGCCAGCAGTTTTCCTAGCAATCAGCCCCAGCATTTT.

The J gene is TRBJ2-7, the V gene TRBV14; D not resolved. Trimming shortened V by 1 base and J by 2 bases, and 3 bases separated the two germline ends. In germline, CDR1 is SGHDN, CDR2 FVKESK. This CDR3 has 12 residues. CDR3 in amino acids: CASSQVPYEQYV. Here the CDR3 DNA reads TGTGCCAGCAGCCAAGTCCCCTACGAGCAGTACGTC.

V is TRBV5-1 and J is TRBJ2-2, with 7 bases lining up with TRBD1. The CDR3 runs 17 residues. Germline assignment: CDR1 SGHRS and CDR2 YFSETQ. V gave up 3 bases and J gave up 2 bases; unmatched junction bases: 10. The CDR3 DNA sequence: TGCGCCAGCAGCTCAATTACCGGACAGGTCAACACCGGGGAGCTGTTTTTT. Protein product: CASSSITGQVNTGELFF.

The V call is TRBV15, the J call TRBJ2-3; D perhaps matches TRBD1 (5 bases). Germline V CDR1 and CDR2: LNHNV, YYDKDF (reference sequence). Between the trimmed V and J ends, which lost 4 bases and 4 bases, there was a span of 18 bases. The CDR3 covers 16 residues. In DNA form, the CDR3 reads TGTGCCACCAGCAACCCCTTTCAGGGTATCGCAGATACGCAGTATTTT. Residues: CATSNPFQGIADTQYF.

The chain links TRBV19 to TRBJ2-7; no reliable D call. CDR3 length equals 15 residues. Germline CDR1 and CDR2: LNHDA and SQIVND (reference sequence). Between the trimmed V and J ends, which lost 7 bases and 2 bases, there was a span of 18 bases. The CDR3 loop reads CASTPRSGSAYEQYF. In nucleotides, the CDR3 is TGTGCCAGTACTCCCCGTAGTGGATCGGCCTACGAGCAGTACTTC.

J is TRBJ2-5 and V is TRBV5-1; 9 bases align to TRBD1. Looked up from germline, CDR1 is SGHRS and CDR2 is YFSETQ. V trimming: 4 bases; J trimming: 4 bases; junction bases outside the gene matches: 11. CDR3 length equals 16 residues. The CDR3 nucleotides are TGCGCCAGCAGCAACACCGGGACAGGGTCATCAGAGACCCAGTACTTC. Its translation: CASSNTGTGSSETQYF.

The CDR3, as DNA: TGTGCCAGCTCACCAAACAGCCCCAATGAGCAGTTCTTC. Protein product: CASSPNSPNEQFF. The V and J genes are TRBV18 and TRBJ2-1; D unresolved. Per germline, CDR1 KGHSH and CDR2 LQKENI. The ends were cut back, 2 bases at V and 6 bases at J, with 8 bases in the middle. This CDR3 contains 13 residues.

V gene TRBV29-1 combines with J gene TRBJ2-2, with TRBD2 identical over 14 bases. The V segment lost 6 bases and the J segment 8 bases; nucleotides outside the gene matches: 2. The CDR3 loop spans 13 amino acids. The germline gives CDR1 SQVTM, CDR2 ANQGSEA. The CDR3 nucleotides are TGCAGCGTGGGACTAGCGGGGGTGGGGGAGCTGTTTTTT. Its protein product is CSVGLAGVGELFF.

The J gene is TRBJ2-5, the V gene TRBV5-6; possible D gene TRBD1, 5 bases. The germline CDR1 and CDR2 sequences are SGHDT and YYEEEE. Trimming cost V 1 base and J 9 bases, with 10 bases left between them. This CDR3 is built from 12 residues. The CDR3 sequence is CASSLPIGAQYF. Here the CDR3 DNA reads TGTGCCAGCAGCTTGCCGATAGGGGCCCAGTACTTC.

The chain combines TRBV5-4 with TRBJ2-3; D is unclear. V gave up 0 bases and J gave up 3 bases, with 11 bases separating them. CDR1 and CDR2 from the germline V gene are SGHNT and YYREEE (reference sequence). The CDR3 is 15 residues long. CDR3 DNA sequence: TGTGCCAGCAGCTTGGTTGGTATAACTACAGATACGCAGTATTTT. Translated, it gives CASSLVGITTDTQYF.

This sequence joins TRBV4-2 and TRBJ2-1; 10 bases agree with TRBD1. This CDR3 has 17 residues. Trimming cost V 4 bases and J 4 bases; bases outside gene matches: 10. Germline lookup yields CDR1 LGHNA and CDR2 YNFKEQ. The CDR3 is CASSLLTPGQGYNEQFF. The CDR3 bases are TGTGCCAGCAGCCTCTTGACTCCGGGACAGGGGTACAATGAGCAGTTCTTC.

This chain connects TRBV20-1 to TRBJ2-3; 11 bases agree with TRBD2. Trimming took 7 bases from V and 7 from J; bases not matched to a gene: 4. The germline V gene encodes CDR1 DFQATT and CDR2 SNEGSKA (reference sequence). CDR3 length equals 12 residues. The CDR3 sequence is CSGLAGTYTQYF. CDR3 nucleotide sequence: TGCAGTGGACTAGCGGGGACCTATACGCAGTATTTT.

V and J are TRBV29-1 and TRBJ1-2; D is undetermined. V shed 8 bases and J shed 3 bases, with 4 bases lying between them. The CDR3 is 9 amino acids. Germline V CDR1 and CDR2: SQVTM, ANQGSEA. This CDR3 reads CSTDYGYTF. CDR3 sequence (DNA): TGCAGCACGGACTATGGCTACACCTTC.

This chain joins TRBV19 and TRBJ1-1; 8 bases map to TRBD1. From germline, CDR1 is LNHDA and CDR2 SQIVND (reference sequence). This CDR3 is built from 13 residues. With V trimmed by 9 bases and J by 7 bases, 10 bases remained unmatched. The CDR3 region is CASDQGALGEAFF. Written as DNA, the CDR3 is TGTGCCAGCGACCAGGGGGCGCTTGGTGAAGCTTTCTTT. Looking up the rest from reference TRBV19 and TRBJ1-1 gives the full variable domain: DGGITQSPKYLFRKEGQNVTLSCEQNLNHDAMYWYRQDPGQGLRLIYYSQIVNDFQKGDIAEGYSVSREKKESFPLTVTSAQKNPTAFYLCASDQGALGEAFFGQGTRLTVV.

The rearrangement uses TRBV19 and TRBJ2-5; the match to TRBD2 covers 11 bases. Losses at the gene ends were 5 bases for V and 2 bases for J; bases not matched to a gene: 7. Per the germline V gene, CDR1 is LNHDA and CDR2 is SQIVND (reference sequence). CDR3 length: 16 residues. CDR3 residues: CASSATSGGPQETQYF. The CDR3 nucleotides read TGTGCCAGTAGTGCAACTAGCGGGGGACCACAAGAGACCCAGTACTTC.

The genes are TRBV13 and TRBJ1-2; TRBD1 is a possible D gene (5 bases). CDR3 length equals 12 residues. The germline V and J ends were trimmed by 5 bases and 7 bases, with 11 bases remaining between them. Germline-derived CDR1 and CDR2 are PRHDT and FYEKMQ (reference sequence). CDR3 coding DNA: TGTGCCAGCAGCCCTATTGGGGGTGGCTACACCTTC. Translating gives CASSPIGGGYTF.

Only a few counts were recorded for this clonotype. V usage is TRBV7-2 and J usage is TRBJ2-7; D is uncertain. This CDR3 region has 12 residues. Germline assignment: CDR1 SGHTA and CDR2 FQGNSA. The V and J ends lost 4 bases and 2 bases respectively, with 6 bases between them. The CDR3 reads CASSSYPYEQYF. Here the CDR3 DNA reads TGTGCCAGCAGCTCCTACCCCTACGAGCAGTACTTC.

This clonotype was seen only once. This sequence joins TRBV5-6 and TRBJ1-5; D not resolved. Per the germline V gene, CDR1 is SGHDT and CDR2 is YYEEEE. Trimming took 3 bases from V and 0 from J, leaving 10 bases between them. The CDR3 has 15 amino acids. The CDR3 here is CASSSGLYSNQPQHF. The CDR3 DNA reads TGTGCCAGCAGCTCCGGACTGTATAGCAATCAGCCCCAGCATTTT.

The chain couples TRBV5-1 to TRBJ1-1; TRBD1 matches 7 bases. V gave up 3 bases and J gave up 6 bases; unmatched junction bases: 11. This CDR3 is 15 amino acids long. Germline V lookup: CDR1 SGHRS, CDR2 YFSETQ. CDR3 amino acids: CASSWGPGGISEAFF. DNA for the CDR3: TGCGCCAGCAGCTGGGGGCCAGGGGGTATCTCTGAAGCTTTCTTT.